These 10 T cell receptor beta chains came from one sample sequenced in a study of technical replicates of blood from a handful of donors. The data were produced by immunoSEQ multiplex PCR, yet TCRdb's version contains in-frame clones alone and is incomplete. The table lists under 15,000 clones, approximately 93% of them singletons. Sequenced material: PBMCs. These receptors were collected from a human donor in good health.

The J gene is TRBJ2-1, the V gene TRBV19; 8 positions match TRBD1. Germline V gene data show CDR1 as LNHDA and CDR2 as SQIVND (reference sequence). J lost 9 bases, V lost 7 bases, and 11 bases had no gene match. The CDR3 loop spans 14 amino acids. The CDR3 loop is CASTPMTGAGEQFF. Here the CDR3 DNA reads TGTGCCAGTACCCCCATGACAGGGGCCGGTGAGCAGTTCTTC.

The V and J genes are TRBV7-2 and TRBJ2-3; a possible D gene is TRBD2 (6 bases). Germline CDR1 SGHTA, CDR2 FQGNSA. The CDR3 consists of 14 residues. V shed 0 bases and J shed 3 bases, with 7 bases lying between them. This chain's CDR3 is CASSLAGTTDTQYF. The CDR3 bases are TGTGCCAGCAGCTTAGCGGGGACTACAGATACGCAGTATTTT.

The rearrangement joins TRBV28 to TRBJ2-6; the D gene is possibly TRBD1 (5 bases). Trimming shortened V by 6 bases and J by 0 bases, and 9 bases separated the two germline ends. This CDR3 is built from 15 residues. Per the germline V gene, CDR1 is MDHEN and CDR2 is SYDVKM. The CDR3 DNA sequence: TGTGCCAGCAGCCTCGACAGCTCTGGGGCCAACGTCCTGACTTTC. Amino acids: CASSLDSSGANVLTF.

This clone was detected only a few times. The CDR3 sequence is CASSQEGRLAEGNEQFF. The CDR3 DNA follows: TGTGCCAGCAGCCAAGAAGGGCGTCTAGCGGAGGGCAATGAGCAGTTCTTC. V is TRBV4-2 and J is TRBJ2-1; TRBD2 aligns across 7 bases. J gave up 6 bases and V 0 bases, and 11 bases lay outside the gene matches. CDR3 length: 17 amino acids. CDR1 and CDR2 (germline): LGHNA, YNFKEQ.

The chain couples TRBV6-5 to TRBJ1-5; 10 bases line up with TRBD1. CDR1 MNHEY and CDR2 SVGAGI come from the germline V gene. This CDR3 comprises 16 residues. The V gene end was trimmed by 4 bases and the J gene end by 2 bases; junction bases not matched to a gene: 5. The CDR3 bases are TGTGCCAGCAGTTCTTGGACAGGGGGAGGCAATCAGCCCCAGCATTTT. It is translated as CASSSWTGGGNQPQHF.

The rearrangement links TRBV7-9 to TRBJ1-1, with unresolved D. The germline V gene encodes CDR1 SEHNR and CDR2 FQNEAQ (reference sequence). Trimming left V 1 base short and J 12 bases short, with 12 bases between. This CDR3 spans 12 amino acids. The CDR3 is CASSLDDGGTFF. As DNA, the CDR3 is TGTGCCAGCAGCTTAGATGATGGAGGAACTTTCTTT.

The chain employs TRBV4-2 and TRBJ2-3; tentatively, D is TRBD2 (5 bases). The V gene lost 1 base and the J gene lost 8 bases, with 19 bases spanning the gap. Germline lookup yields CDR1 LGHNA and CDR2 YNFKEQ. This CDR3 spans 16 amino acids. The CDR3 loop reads CASSQALAGLTSTQYF. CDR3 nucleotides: TGTGCCAGCAGCCAAGCTTTGGCAGGACTCACAAGTACGCAGTATTTT.

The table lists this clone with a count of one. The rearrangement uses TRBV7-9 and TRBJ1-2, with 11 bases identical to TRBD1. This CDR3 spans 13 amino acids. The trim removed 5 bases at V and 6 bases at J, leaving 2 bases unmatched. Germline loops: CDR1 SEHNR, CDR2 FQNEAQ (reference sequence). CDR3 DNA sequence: TGTGCCAGCAGCCAGGACAGGGGGCATGGCTACACCTTC. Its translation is CASSQDRGHGYTF.

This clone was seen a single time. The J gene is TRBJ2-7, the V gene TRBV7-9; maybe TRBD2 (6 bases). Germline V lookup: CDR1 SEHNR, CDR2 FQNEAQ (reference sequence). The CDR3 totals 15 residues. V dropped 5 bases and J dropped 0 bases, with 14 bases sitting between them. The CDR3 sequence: CASSPGVADSYEQYF. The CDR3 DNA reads TGTGCCAGCAGCCCCGGGGTAGCGGACTCCTACGAGCAGTACTTC.

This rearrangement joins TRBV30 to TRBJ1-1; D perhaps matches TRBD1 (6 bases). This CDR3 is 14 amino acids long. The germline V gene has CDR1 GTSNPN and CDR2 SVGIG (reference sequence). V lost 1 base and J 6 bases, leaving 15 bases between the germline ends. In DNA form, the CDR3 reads TGTGCCTGGAGTGCCGGGGTTGGGACATCTGAAGCTTTCTTT. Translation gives CAWSAGVGTSEAFF.